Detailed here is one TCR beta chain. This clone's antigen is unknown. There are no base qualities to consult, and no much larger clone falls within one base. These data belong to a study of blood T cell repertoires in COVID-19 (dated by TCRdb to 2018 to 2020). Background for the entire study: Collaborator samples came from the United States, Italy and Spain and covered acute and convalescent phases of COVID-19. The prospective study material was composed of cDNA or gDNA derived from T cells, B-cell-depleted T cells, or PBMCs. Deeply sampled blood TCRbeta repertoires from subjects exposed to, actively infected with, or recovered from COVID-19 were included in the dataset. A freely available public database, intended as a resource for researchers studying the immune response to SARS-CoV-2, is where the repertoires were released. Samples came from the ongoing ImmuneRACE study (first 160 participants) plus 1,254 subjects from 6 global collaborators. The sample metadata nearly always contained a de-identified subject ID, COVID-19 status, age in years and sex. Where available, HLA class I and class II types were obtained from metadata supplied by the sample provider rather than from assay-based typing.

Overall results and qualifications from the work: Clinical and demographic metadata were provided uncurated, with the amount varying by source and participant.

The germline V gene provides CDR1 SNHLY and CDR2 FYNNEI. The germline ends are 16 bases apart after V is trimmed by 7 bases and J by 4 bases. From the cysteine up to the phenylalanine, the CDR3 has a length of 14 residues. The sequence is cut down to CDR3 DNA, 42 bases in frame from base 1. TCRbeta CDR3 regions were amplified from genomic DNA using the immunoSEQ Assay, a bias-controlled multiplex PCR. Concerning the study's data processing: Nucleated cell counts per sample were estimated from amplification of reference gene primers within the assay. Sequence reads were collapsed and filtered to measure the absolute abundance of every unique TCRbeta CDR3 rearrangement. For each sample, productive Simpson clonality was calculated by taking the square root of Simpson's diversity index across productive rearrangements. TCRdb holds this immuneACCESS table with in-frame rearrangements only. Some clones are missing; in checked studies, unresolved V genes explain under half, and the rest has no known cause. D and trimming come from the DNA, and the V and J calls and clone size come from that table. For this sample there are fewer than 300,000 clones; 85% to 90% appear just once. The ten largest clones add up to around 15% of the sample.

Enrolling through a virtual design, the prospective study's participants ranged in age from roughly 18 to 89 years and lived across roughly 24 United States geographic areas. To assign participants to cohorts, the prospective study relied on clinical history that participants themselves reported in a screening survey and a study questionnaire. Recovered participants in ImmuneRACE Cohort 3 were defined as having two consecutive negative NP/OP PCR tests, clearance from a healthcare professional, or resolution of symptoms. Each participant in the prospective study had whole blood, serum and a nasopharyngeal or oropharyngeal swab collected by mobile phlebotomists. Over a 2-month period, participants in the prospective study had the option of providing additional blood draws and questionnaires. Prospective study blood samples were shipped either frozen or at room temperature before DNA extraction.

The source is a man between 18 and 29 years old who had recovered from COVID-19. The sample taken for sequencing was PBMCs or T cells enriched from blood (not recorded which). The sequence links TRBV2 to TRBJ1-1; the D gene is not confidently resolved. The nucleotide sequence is TGTGCCAGCACCCTGGCCGGGGTCCCCACTGAAGCTTTCTTT. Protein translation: CASTLAGVPTEAFF. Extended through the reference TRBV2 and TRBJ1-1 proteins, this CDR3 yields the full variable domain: EPEVTQTPSHQVTQMGQEVILRCVPISNHLYFYWYRQILGQKVEFLVSFYNNEISEKSEIFDDQFSVERPDGSNFTLKIRSTKLEDSAMYFCASTLAGVPTEAFFGQGTRLTVV.